The clone carrying this TCR beta chain was observed many times. Its antigen is undetermined. The sample comes from a study of spatial heterogeneity in lung cancer. Study overall: In the raw reads, each unique TCR and UMI combination was present more than ten times on average.

Sample time point: sample taken at primary tumor resection. V was clipped by 5 bases and J by 3 bases, with 13 bases between them. Germline CDR1 reads SGHTA; CDR2 reads FQGNSA. The CDR3 sequence is 14 residues long. The study's findings and limits: Intratumoral expanded alpha and beta TCR counts were found to track tumor mutation counts.

TCRdb re-derived calls from the 5' RACE reads in MiXCR, one entry per CDR3 protein. The profile shows around 100,000 distinct CDR3 sequences, under 4.5% of them singletons. This clonotype was sampled from a male donor with early-stage non-small cell lung cancer. The chain recombines TRBV7-2 with TRBJ2-5, with D tentatively TRBD1 or TRBD2 (6 bases each). The sequencing here drew on lung tumor tissue, taken at surgery. This chain's CDR3 is CASSKQGLEETQYF. CDR3 nucleotides: TGTGCCAGCAGCAAACAGGGACTGGAAGAGACCCAGTACTTC. Combining the CDR3 with reference TRBV7-2 and TRBJ2-5 gives the whole variable domain GAGVSQSPSNKVTEKGKDVELRCDPISGHTALYWYRQSLGQGLEFLIYFQGNSAPDKSGLPSDRFSAERTGGSVSTLTIQRTQQEDSAVYLCASSKQGLEETQYFGPGTRLLVL.